This T cell receptor (beta chain) emerged from a study of blood T cell repertoires in COVID-19. Whole-study context: Samples came from the United States, Italy and Spain, spanning acute and convalescent COVID-19. From T cells, B-cell-depleted T cells, or PBMCs came the material, which was cDNA or gDNA.

The repertoire was sequenced with immunoSEQ multiplex PCR; TCRdb's copy has only in-frame clones and lacks some. The sample gives over 70,000 clones, 85% to 90% of which show up once; more than 0.95% is in the top ten. Germline V gene lookup returns CDR1 LGHDT and CDR2 YNNKEL (reference sequence). Trimming shortened V by 1 base and J by 2 bases, and 12 bases separated the two germline ends. The CDR3 spans 15 residues. The chain joins TRBV3-1 (or the pseudogene TRBV3-2) to TRBJ2-7, with D tentatively TRBD2 (6 bases). The TCR originated in a human donor in a cohort sampled during active COVID-19. The material sequenced was peripheral blood. This CDR3 reads CASSQGGGRPYEQYF. The CDR3, as DNA: TGTGCCAGCAGCCAAGGCGGAGGGCGGCCCTACGAGCAGTACTTC.